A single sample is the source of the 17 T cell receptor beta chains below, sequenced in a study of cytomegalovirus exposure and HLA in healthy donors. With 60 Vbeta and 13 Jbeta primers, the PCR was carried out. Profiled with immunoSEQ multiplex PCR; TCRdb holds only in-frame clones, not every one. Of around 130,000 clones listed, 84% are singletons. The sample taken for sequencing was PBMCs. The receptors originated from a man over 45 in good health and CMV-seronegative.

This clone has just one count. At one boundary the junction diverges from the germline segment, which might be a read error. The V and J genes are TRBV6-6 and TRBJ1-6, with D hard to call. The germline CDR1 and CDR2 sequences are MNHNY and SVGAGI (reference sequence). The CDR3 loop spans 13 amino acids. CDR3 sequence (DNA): TGTGCCAGCAGTTACACCTATAATTCCCCCCTCCACTTT. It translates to CASSYTYNSPLHF.

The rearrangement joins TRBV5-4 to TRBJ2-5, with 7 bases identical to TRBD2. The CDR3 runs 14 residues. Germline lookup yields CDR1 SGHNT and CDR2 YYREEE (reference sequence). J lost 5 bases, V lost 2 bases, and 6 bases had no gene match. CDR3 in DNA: TGTGCCAGCAGCTTTAGGCAGGGAGGGGAGACCCAGTACTTC. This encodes CASSFRQGGETQYF.

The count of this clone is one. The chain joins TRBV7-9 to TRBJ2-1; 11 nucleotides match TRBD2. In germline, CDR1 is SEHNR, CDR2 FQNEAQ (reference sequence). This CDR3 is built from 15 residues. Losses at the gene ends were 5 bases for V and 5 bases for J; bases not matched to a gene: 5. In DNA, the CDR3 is TGTGCCAGCAGCCTAACTAGCGGGGGAAACAATGAGCAGTTCTTC. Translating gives CASSLTSGGNNEQFF.

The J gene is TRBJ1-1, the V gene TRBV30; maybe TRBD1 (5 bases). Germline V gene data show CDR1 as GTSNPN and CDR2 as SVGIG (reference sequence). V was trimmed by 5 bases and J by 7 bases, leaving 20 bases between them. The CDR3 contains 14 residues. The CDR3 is CAWGVGGVYGEAFF. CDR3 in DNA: TGTGCCTGGGGGGTGGGGGGGGTGTATGGTGAAGCTTTCTTT.

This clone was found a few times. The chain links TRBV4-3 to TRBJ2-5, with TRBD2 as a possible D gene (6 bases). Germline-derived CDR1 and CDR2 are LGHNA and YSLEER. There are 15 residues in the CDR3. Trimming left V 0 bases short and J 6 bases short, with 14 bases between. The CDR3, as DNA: TGCGCCAGCAGCCAAGATCTTTGGGGGGTGAAGACCCAGTACTTC. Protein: CASSQDLWGVKTQYF.

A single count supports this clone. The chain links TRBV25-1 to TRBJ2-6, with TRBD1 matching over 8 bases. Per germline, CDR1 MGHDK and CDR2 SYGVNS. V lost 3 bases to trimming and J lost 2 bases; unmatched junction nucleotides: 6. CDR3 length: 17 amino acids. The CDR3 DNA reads TGTGCCAGCAGTGACCGGACAGGGAAAACTGGGGCCAACGTCCTGACTTTC. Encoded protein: CASSDRTGKTGANVLTF. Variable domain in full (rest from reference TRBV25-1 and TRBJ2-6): EADIYQTPRYLVIGTGKKITLECSQTMGHDKMYWYQQDPGMELHLIHYSYGVNSTEKGDLSSESTVSRIRTEHFPLTLESARPSHTSQYLCASSDRTGKTGANVLTFGAGSRLTVL.

The CDR3 sequence: CASSQDAVADSEQYF. Here the CDR3 DNA reads TGTGCCAGCAGCCAAGATGCGGTTGCGGACAGCGAGCAGTACTTC. The rearrangement uses TRBV14 and TRBJ2-7; TRBD1 might be the D (6 bases). V gave up 0 bases and J gave up 6 bases, with 15 bases separating them. Germline V gene data show CDR1 as SGHDN and CDR2 as FVKESK. The CDR3 spans 15 residues.

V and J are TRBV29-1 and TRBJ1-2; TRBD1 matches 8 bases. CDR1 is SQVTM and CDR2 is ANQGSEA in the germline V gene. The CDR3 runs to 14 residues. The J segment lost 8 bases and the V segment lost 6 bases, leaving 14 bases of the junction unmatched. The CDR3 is CSVVKQGAPGGYTF. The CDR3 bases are TGCAGCGTGGTAAAGCAGGGGGCGCCGGGCGGCTACACCTTC.

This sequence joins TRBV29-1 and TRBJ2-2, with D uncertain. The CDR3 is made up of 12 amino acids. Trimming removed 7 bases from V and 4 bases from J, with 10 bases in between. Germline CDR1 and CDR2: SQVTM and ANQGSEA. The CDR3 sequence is CSALPGTGELFF. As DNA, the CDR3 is TGCAGCGCCCTCCCGGGCACCGGGGAGCTGTTTTTT.

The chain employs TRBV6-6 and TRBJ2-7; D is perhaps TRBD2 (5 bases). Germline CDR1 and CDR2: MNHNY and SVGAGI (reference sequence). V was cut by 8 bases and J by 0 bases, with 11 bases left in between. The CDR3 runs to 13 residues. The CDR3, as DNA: TGTGCCAGCGTCGGGGTGGACTCCTACGAGCAGTACTTC. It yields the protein CASVGVDSYEQYF.

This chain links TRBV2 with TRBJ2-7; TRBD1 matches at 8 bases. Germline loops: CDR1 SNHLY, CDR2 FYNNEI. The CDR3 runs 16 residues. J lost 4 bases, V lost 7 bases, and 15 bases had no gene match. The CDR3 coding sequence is TGTGCCAGCACTTTTCAAAGGACAGGGCGTTGGTACGAGCAGTACTTC. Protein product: CASTFQRTGRWYEQYF.

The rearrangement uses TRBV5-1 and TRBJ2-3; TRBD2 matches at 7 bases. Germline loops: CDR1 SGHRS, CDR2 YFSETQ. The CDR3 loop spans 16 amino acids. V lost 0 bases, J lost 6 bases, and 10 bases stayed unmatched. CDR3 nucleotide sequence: TGCGCCAGCAGCTTGGGATCAGCGGGGAACACGGATACGCAGTATTTT. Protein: CASSLGSAGNTDTQYF.

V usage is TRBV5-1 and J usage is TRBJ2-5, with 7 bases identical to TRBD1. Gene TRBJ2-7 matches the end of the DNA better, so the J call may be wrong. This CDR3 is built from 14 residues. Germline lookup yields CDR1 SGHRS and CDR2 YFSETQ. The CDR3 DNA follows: TGCGCCAGCAGCTTGACAGGGGACCCCTACGAGCAGTACTTC. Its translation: CASSLTGDPYEQYF.

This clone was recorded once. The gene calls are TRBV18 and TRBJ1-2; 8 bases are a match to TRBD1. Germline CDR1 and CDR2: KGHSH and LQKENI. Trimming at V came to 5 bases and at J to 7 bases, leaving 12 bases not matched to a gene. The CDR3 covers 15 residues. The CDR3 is CASSLSGGGNGGYTF. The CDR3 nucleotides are TGTGCCAGCTCATTATCAGGGGGCGGTAATGGTGGCTACACCTTC.

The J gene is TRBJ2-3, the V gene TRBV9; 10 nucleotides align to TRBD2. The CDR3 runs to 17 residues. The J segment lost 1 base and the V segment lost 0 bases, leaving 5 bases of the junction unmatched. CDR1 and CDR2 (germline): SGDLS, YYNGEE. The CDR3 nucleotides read TGTGCCAGCAGCGTAGGTAGCGGGGGGACTCGCACAGATACGCAGTATTTT. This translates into CASSVGSGGTRTDTQYF.

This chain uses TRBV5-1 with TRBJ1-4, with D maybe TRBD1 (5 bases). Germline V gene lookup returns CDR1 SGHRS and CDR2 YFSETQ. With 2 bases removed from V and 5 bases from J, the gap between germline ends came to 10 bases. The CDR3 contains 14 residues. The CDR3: CASSFGRANEKLFF. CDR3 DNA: TGCGCCAGCAGCTTTGGCAGGGCGAATGAAAAACTGTTTTTT. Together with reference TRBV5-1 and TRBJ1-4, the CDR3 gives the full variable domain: KAGVTQTPRYLIKTRGQQVTLSCSPISGHRSVSWYQQTPGQGLQFLFEYFSETQRNKGNFPGRFSGRQFSNSRSEMNVSTLELGDSALYLCASSFGRANEKLFFGSGTQLSVL.

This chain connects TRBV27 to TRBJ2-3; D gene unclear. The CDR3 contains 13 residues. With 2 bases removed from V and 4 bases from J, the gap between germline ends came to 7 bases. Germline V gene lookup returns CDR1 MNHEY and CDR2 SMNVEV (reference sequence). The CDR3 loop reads CASSLLGADTQYF. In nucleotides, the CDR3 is TGTGCCAGCAGTTTACTGGGCGCAGATACGCAGTATTTT.